Below are 19 T cell receptor beta chains sequenced from a single sample in a study of blood T cell repertoires in COVID-19. The method was immunoSEQ multiplex PCR; TCRdb's version includes in-frame clones alone and lacks a portion of them. Of 240,000 or so clones in the sample, about four fifths were seen once. Source material: peripheral blood. Receptors were obtained from a man aged 25-45 years who had recovered from COVID-19.

The chain recombines TRBV25-1 with TRBJ1-4; 7 bases map to TRBD1. Looked up from germline, CDR1 is MGHDK and CDR2 is SYGVNS. CDR3 length: 16 amino acids. V shed 2 bases and J 7 bases; nucleotides not matched to a gene: 10. The CDR3 DNA reads TGTGCCAGCAGTGAACTAGCCCGACAGGGCGGTGAAAAACTGTTTTTT. Protein: CASSELARQGGEKLFF. Complete variable domain (other parts from reference TRBV25-1 and TRBJ1-4): EADIYQTPRYLVIGTGKKITLECSQTMGHDKMYWYQQDPGMELHLIHYSYGVNSTEKGDLSSESTVSRIRTEHFPLTLESARPSHTSQYLCASSELARQGGEKLFFGSGTQLSVL.

CDR3 protein: CASSSEGIQYF. CDR3 nucleotide sequence: TGTGCCAGCTCATCCGAGGGCATTCAGTACTTC. The V gene is TRBV18, the J gene TRBJ2-4, with TRBD2 as a possible D gene (5 bases). V was shortened by 5 bases and J by 9 bases, with 8 bases between the two germline ends. The CDR3 consists of 11 residues. From germline, CDR1 is KGHSH and CDR2 LQKENI.

V gene TRBV10-2 combines with J gene TRBJ1-5, with 10 nucleotides matching TRBD1. V lost 3 bases and J lost 6; bases outside the gene matches: 8. The CDR3 loop spans 16 amino acids. The germline V gene has CDR1 WSHSY and CDR2 SAAADI. CDR3: CASSDETGGAGQPQHF. In DNA form, the CDR3 reads TGCGCCAGCAGTGACGAGACAGGGGGCGCGGGTCAGCCCCAGCATTTT.

This clone was observed a few times. This sequence joins TRBV5-5 and TRBJ1-1; D ambiguous. Trimming took 3 bases from V and 1 from J, leaving 13 bases between them. Per the germline V gene, CDR1 is SGHKS and CDR2 is YYEKEE (reference sequence). The CDR3 is made up of 15 amino acids. The CDR3 region is CASSSFSAANTEAFF. CDR3 DNA sequence: TGTGCCAGCAGCTCCTTCTCGGCGGCGAACACTGAAGCTTTCTTT.

The CDR3 DNA reads as TGTGCCACCAGTGATTTGCGAGCGGGCCGCACAGATACGCAGTATTTT. Its protein is CATSDLRAGRTDTQYF. The chain uses TRBV24-1 and TRBJ2-3; weak D call: TRBD2 (6 bases). The CDR3 loop spans 16 amino acids. Deletions cut 0 bases from V and 1 base from J, with 10 bases between. Germline V gives CDR1 KGHDR, CDR2 SFDVKD.

The chain couples TRBV7-9 to TRBJ2-7, with D perhaps TRBD1 (6 bases). The CDR3 consists of 16 residues. Trimming removed 6 bases from V and 7 bases from J, with 25 bases in between. Germline V gene data show CDR1 as SEHNR and CDR2 as FQNEAQ (reference sequence). CDR3 nucleotide sequence: TGTGCCAGCAGTCGAACTTATGGGGGCAATTCTTGGGAGCAGTACTTC. This codes for CASSRTYGGNSWEQYF.

The genes are TRBV13 and TRBJ2-5; the match to TRBD2 covers 14 bases. Germline V gene sequence: CDR1 PRHDT, CDR2 FYEKMQ (reference sequence). The CDR3 sequence is 14 residues long. V lost 9 bases and J lost 7; bases outside the gene matches: 7. The CDR3 sequence: CASRLAGGKVTQYF. As DNA, the CDR3 is TGTGCCAGTCGACTAGCGGGGGGGAAGGTGACCCAGTACTTC.

J is TRBJ1-4 and V is TRBV18; D unresolved. Germline V gene lookup returns CDR1 KGHSH and CDR2 LQKENI. The CDR3 has 14 amino acids. The V end lost 8 bases, the J end lost 2 bases, and 12 bases lay between the germline ends. The CDR3 DNA sequence: TGTGCCAGCCACCCAGGCGCGACTAATGAAAAACTGTTTTTT. Protein product: CASHPGATNEKLFF. Full variable domain (remainder filled in from reference TRBV18 and TRBJ1-4): NAGVMQNPRHLVRRRGQEARLRCSPMKGHSHVYWYRQLPEEGLKFMVYLQKENIIDESGMPKERFSAEFPKEGPSILRIQQVVRGDSAAYFCASHPGATNEKLFFGSGTQLSVL.

The rearrangement links TRBV5-1 to TRBJ1-5; weak D call: TRBD1 (6 bases). This CDR3 is 14 amino acids long. CDR1 is SGHRS, CDR2 YFSETQ, per germline. V shed 4 bases and J shed 2 bases, with 10 bases lying between them. In DNA form, the CDR3 reads TGCGCCAGCAGCCCGACAGGTGGCAATCAGCCCCAGCATTTT. This encodes CASSPTGGNQPQHF.

The chain carries TRBV7-2 and TRBJ2-1; 7 bases line up with TRBD1. This CDR3 has 14 amino acids. From germline, CDR1 is SGHTA and CDR2 FQGNSA. The junction had 3 bases not matched to a gene; V was cut back by 5 bases and J by 2 bases. The CDR3 reads CASSPDRTYNEQFF. The CDR3 DNA reads as TGTGCCAGCAGCCCGGACAGGACCTACAATGAGCAGTTCTTC. Looking up the rest from reference TRBV7-2 and TRBJ2-1 gives the full variable domain: GAGVSQSPSNKVTEKGKDVELRCDPISGHTALYWYRQSLGQGLEFLIYFQGNSAPDKSGLPSDRFSAERTGGSVSTLTIQRTQQEDSAVYLCASSPDRTYNEQFFGPGTRLTVL.

The V call is TRBV29-1, the J call TRBJ1-2; 8 nucleotides line up with TRBD1. The germline V gene has CDR1 SQVTM and CDR2 ANQGSEA. The CDR3 is 12 residues long. V trimming: 7 bases; J trimming: 5 bases; junction bases outside the gene matches: 6. CDR3 nucleotide sequence: TGCAGCGCAGGACAGGGAGGGTATGGCTACACCTTC. Translating it yields CSAGQGGYGYTF.

The chain carries TRBV5-4 and TRBJ2-5; TRBD1 might be the D (5 bases). V shed 0 bases and J shed 7 bases, with 16 bases lying between them. CDR3 size: 15 residues. CDR1 SGHNT and CDR2 YYREEE come from the germline V gene (reference sequence). CDR3 amino acids: CASSLAYRSPGTQYF. The CDR3 DNA reads TGTGCCAGCAGCTTGGCCTACAGGTCCCCGGGGACCCAGTACTTC.

The chain links TRBV5-5 to TRBJ1-1; no reliable D call. The CDR3 has 11 amino acids. In germline, CDR1 is SGHKS, CDR2 YYEKEE (reference sequence). With 0 bases removed from V and 11 bases from J, the gap between germline ends came to 8 bases. The CDR3 protein is CASSLGVAAFF. The CDR3 DNA reads as TGTGCCAGCAGCTTGGGGGTAGCGGCTTTCTTT.

The chain is built from TRBV5-1 and TRBJ2-3; 10 bases agree with TRBD2. CDR1 SGHRS and CDR2 YFSETQ come from the germline V gene. CDR3 length: 15 residues. Germline trimming cut 4 bases from V and 3 bases from J; bases unmatched to any gene: 5. For the CDR3, the DNA is TGCGCCAGCAGCGTGGCTAGCGGGGGTACAGATACGCAGTATTTT. Protein product: CASSVASGGTDTQYF.

The chain employs TRBV25-1 and TRBJ1-1; no clear D. Germline CDR1 is MGHDK and CDR2 is SYGVNS. Deletions cut 4 bases from V and 1 base from J, with 10 bases between. This CDR3 region has 14 residues. In nucleotides, the CDR3 is TGTGCCAGCAGTGGCGGGGAAAGGAACACTGAAGCTTTCTTT. Translated, it gives CASSGGERNTEAFF. Supplemented by reference TRBV25-1 and TRBJ1-1, the full variable domain reads EADIYQTPRYLVIGTGKKITLECSQTMGHDKMYWYQQDPGMELHLIHYSYGVNSTEKGDLSSESTVSRIRTEHFPLTLESARPSHTSQYLCASSGGERNTEAFFGQGTRLTVV.

The chain combines TRBV5-4 with TRBJ2-3, with D tentatively TRBD2 (5 bases). This CDR3 contains 13 residues. The germline V gene has CDR1 SGHNT and CDR2 YYREEE (reference sequence). Trimming stripped 4 bases from V and 3 bases from J, with 9 bases between. The CDR3 region has the DNA TGTGCCAGCAGCCCCGAGCGGACAGATACGCAGTATTTT. It is translated as CASSPERTDTQYF.

This clone was seen once. The chain is built from TRBV13 and TRBJ2-6; D may be TRBD1 (5 bases). Trimming pared 3 bases from V and 2 bases from J, leaving 11 bases between. The germline V gene encodes CDR1 PRHDT and CDR2 FYEKMQ (reference sequence). There are 16 residues in the CDR3. The CDR3 DNA reads as TGTGCCAGCAGCTTGTATCAGGGTCCTGGGGCCAACGTCCTGACTTTC. It specifies CASSLYQGPGANVLTF. Filled out from reference TRBV13 and TRBJ2-6, the complete variable domain reads AAGVIQSPRHLIKEKRETATLKCYPIPRHDTVYWYQQGPGQDPQFLISFYEKMQSDKGSIPDRFSAQQFSDYHSELNMSSLELGDSALYFCASSLYQGPGANVLTFGAGSRLTVL.

This rearrangement joins TRBV4-1 to TRBJ1-2; the D is unclear. The CDR3 runs 15 residues. With 3 bases removed from V and 0 bases from J, the gap between germline ends came to 11 bases. Germline V CDR1 and CDR2: MGHRA, YSYEKL. CDR3 protein: CASSHPLASNYGYTF. CDR3 nucleotide sequence: TGCGCCAGCAGCCACCCCTTGGCCTCTAACTATGGCTACACCTTC.

V and J are TRBV20-1 and TRBJ2-1; no reliable D call. The germline V gene encodes CDR1 DFQATT and CDR2 SNEGSKA (reference sequence). This CDR3 region has 16 residues. V gave up 3 bases and J gave up 0 bases, with 15 bases separating them. CDR3 protein: CSASLLGGSSYNEQFF. In nucleotides, the CDR3 is TGCAGTGCTAGTCTCCTTGGCGGAAGCTCCTACAATGAGCAGTTCTTC.